This TCR beta chain emerged from a study of control samples from healthy donors and cancer patients. The protocol was immunoSEQ multiplex PCR, while the TCRdb copy is restricted to in-frame clones and leaves out a portion. Of under 150,000 clones listed, around 87% are singletons. Germline CDR1 and CDR2: MNHEY and SMNVEV (reference sequence). J gave up 0 bases and V 6 bases, and 10 bases lay outside the gene matches. The CDR3 extends over 17 amino acids. V usage is TRBV27 and J usage is TRBJ1-2, with 10 bases that match TRBD1. The TCR sequence derives from a man between 60 and 75 years old in good health. The source material was blood. The CDR3 nucleotides are TGTGCCAGCAGCTTCGACAGGGGGCCTGGAACTAACTATGGCTACACCTTC. Translation gives CASSFDRGPGTNYGYTF.